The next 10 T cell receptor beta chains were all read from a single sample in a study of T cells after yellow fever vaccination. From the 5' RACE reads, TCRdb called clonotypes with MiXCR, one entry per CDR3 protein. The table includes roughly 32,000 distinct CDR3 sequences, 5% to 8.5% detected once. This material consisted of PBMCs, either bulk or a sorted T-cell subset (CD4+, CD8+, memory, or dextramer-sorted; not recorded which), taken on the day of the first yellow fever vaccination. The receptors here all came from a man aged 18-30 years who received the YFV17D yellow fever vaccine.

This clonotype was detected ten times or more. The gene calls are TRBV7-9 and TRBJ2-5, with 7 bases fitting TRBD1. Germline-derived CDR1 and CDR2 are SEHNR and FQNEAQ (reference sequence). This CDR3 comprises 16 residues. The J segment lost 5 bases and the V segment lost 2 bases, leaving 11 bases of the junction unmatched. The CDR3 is CASSLLRDLGGETQYF. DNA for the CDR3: TGTGCCAGCAGCTTATTAAGGGATCTAGGGGGCGAGACCCAGTACTTC.

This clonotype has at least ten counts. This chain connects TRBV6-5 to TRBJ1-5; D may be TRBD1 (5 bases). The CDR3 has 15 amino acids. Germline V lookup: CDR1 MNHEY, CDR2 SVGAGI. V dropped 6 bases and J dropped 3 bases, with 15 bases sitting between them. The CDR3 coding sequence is TGTGCCAGCAGGTACGACAGCCGAGCCAATCAGCCCCAGCATTTT. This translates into CASRYDSRANQPQHF.

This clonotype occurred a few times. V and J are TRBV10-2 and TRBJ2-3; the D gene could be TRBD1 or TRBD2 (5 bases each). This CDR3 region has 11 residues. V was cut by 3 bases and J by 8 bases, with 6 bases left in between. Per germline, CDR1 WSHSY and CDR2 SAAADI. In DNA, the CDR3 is TGCGCCAGCAGTGATGGGGGTACGCAGTATTTT. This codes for CASSDGGTQYF.

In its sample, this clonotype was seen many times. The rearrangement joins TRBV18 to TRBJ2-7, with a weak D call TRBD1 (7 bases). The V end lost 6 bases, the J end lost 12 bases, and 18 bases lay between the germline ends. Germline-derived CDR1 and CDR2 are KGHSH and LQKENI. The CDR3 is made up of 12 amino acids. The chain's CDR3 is CASSSQGGTAYV. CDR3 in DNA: TGTGCCAGCTCTTCCCAAGGAGGGACAGCGTACGTC.

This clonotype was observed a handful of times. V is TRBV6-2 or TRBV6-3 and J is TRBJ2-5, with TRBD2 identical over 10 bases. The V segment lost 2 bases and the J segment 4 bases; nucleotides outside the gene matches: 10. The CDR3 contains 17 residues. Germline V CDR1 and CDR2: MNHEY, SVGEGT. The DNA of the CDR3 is TGTGCCAGCAGTTACCCTAGACCGGGACTAGCGAGAGAGACCCAGTACTTC. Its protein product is CASSYPRPGLARETQYF.

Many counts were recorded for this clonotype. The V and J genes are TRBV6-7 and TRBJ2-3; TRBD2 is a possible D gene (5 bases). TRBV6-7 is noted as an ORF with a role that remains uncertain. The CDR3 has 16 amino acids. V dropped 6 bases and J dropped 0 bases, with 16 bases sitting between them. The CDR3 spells CASSYRTPRSTDTQYF. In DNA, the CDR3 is TGTGCCAGCAGCTATAGGACTCCGAGGAGCACAGATACGCAGTATTTT.

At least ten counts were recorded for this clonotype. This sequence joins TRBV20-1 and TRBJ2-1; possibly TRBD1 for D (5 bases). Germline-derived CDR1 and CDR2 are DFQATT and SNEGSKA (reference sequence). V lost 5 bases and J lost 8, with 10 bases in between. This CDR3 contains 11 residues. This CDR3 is CSAQGLDEQFF. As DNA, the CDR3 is TGCAGTGCTCAGGGTCTCGATGAGCAGTTCTTC.

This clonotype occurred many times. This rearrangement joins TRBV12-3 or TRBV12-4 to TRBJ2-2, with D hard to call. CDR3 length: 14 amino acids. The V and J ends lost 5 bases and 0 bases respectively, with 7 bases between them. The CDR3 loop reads CASSPASNTGELFF. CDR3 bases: TGTGCCAGCAGTCCAGCCTCGAACACCGGGGAGCTGTTTTTT.

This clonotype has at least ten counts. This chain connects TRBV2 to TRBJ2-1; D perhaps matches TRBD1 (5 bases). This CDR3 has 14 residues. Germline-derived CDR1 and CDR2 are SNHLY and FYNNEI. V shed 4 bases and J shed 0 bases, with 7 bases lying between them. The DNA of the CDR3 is TGTGCCAGCAGTGTGGACAACTCCTACAATGAGCAGTTCTTC. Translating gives CASSVDNSYNEQFF.

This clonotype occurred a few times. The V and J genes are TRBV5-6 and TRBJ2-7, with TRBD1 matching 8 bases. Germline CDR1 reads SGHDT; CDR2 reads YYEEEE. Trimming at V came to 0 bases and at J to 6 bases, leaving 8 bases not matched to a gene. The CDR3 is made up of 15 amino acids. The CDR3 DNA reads TGTGCCAGCAGCTTGGCCCCCGGACAGGGTAGCGAGCAGTACGTC. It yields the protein CASSLAPGQGSEQYV.